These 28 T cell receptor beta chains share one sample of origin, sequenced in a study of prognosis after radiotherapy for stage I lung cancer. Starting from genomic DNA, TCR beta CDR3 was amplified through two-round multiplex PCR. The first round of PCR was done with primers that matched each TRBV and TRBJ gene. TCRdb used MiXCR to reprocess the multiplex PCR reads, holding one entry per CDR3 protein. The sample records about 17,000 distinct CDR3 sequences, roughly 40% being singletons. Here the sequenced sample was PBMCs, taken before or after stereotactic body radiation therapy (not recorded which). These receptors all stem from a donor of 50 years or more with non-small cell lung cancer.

CDR3 residues: CSARGHEGNTIYF. In DNA form, the CDR3 reads TGCAGTGCTAGGGGACATGAAGGAAACACCATATATTTT. The gene calls are TRBV20-1 and TRBJ1-3, with D possibly being TRBD1 (6 bases). Germline CDR1 reads DFQATT; CDR2 reads SNEGSKA (reference sequence). Trimming cost V 3 bases and J 4 bases, with 10 bases left between them. The CDR3 covers 13 residues.

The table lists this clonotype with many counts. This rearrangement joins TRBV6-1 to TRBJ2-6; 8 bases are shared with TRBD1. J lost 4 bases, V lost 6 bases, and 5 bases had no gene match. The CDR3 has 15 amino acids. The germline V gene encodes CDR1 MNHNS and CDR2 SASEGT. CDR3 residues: CASSRTGSGANVLTF. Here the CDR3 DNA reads TGTGCCAGCAGCAGGACAGGGTCCGGGGCCAACGTCCTGACTTTC.

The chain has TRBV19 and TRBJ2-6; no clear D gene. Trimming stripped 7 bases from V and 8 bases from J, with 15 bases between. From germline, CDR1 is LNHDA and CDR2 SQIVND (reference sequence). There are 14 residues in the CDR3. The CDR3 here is CASKTESGSNVLTF. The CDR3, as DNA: TGTGCCAGTAAGACGGAGTCCGGGTCCAACGTCCTGACTTTC.

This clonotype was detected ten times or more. Written as DNA, the CDR3 is TGTGCCAGCAGCGGAAGGGACGTCCGATTATCGTTCAATGAGCAGTTCTTC. Its translation: CASSGRDVRLSFNEQFF. The chain joins TRBV6-1 to TRBJ2-1; either TRBD1 or TRBD2 may fit D (5 bases each). CDR1 is MNHNS and CDR2 is SASEGT in the germline V gene. The CDR3 sequence is 17 residues long. V lost 6 bases and J lost 6, with 24 bases in between.

The CDR3 reads CASSLGYEQYF. Written as DNA, the CDR3 is TGCGCCAGCAGCTTGGGTTACGAGCAGTACTTC. The genes are TRBV5-1 and TRBJ2-7; D is ambiguous. This CDR3 is built from 11 residues. V was pared by 0 bases and J by 4 bases, with 2 bases between. The germline gives CDR1 SGHRS, CDR2 YFSETQ.

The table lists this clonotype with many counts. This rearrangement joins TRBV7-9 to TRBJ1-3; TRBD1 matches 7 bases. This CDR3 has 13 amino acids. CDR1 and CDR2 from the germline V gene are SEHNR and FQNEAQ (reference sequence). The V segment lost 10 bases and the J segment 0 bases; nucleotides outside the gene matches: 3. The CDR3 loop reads CATTGISGNTIYF. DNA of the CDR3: TGTGCCACGACAGGGATCTCTGGAAACACCATATATTTT. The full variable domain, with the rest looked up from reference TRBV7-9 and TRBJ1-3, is DTGVSQNPRHKITKRGQNVTFRCDPISEHNRLYWYRQTLGQGPEFLTYFQNEAQLEKSRLLSDRFSAERPKGSFSTLEIQRTEQGDSAMYLCATTGISGNTIYFGEGSWLTVV.

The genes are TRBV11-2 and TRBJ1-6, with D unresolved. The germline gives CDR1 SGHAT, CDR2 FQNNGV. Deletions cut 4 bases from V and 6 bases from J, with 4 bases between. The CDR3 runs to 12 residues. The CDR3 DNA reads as TGTGCCAGCAGCTCTGCTAATTCACCCCTCCACTTT. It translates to CASSSANSPLHF.

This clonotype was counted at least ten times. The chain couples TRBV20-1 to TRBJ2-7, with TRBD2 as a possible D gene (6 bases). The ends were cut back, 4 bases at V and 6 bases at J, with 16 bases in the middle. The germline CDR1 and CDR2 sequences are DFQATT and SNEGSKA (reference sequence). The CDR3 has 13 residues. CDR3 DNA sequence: TGCAGTGCTAAGGGCGGGGCCCTCCTCGAGCAGTACTTC. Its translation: CSAKGGALLEQYF.

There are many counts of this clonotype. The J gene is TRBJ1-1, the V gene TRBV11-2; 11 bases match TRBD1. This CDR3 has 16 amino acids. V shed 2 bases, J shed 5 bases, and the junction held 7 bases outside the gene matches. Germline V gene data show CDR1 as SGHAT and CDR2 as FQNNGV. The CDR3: CASSLPRGTGGTEAFF. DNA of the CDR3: TGTGCCAGCAGCTTACCCCGAGGGACAGGGGGAACTGAAGCTTTCTTT.

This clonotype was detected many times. DNA of the CDR3: TGTGCCTGCCCAACAGGGGCCGGTTATGGCTACACCTTC. Its translation is CACPTGAGYGYTF. The chain has TRBV30 and TRBJ1-2, with 7 bases identical to TRBD1. Germline lookup yields CDR1 GTSNPN and CDR2 SVGIG (reference sequence). The junction had 9 bases not matched to a gene; V was cut back by 6 bases and J by 5 bases. The CDR3 is 13 amino acids.

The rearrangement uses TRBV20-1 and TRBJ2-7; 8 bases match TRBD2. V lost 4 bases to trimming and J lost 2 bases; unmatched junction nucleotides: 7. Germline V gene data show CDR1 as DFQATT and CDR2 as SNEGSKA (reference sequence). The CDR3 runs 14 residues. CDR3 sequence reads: CSATSGLVTYEQYF. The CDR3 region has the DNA TGCAGTGCTACATCGGGACTAGTAACCTACGAGCAGTACTTC.

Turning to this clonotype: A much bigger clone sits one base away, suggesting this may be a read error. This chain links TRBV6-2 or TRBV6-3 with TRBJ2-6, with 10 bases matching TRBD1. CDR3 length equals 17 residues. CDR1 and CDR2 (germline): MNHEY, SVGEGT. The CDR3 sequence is CASSGGTGVSGANFLTF. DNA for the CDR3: TGTGCCAGCAGTGGAGGGACAGGGGTGTCTGGGGCCAACTTCCTGACTTTC.

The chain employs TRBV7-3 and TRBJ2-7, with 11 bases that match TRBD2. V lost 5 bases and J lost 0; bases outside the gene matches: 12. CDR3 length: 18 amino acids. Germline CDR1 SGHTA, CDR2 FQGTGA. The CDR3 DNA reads TGTGCCAGCAGCGACCGCACCATCACTAGCGGGAGCTCCTACGAGCAGTACTTC. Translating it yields CASSDRTITSGSSYEQYF.

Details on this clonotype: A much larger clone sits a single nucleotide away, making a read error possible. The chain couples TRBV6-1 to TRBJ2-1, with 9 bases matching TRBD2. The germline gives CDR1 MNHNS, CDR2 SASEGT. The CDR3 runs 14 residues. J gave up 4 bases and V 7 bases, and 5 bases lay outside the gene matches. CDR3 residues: CASIPAGGYNEQFF. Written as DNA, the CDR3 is TGTGCCAGCATCCCGGCGGGGGGGTACAATGAGCAGTTCTTC.

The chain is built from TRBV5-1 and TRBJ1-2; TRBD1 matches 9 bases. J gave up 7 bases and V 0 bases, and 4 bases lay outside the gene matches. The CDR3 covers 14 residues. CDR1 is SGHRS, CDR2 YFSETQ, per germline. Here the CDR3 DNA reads TGCGCCAGCAGCTTGGGGGGGACAGGGTCTGGCTACACCTTC. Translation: CASSLGGTGSGYTF.

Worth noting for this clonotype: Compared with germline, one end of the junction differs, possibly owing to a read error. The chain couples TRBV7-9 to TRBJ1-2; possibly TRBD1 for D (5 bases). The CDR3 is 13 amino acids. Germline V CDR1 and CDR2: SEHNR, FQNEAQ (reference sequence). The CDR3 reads CASGGTLSYGCTF. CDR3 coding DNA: TGTGCCAGCGGCGGGACCCTCTCCTATGGCTGCACCTTC.

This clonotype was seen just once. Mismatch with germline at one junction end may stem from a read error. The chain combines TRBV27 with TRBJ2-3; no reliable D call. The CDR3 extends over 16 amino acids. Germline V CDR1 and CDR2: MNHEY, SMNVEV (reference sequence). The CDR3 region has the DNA TGTGCCAGCAGAGGGAACTCAGCCATTAGCACAGATACGAAGTATTTT. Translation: CASRGNSAISTDTKYF.

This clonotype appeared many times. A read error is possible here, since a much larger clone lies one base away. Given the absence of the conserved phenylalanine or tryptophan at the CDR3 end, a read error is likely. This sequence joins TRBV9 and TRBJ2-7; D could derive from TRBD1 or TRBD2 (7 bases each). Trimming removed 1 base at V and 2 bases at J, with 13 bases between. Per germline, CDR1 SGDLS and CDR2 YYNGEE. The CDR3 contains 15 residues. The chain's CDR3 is CASSVRAGGAYEQYL. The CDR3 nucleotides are TGTGCCAGCAGCGTAAGGGCAGGGGGGGCCTACGAGCAGTACCTC.

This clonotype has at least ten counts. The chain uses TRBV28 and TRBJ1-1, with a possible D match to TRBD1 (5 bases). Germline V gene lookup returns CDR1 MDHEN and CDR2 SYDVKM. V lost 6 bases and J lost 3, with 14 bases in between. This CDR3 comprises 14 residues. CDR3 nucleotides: TGTGCCAGCAGCCCGGGGCAGAAAGACACTGAAGCTTTCTTT. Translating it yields CASSPGQKDTEAFF. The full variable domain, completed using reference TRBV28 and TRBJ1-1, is DVKVTQSSRYLVKRTGEKVFLECVQDMDHENMFWYRQDPGLGLRLIYFSYDVKMKEKGDIPEGYSVSREKKERFSLILESASTNQTSMYLCASSPGQKDTEAFFGQGTRLTVV.

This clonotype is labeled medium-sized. As DNA, the CDR3 is TGTGCCAGCAGGGATACTGGGACAGGGACCTACGAGCAGTACTTC. It is translated as CASRDTGTGTYEQYF. The gene calls are TRBV28 and TRBJ2-7; 9 bases map to TRBD1. V trimming: 6 bases; J trimming: 2 bases; junction bases outside the gene matches: 8. This CDR3 contains 15 residues. In germline, CDR1 is MDHEN, CDR2 SYDVKM. The full variable domain, in which reference TRBV28 and TRBJ2-7 provide the parts outside the CDR3, is DVKVTQSSRYLVKRTGEKVFLECVQDMDHENMFWYRQDPGLGLRLIYFSYDVKMKEKGDIPEGYSVSREKKERFSLILESASTNQTSMYLCASRDTGTGTYEQYFGPGTRLTVT.

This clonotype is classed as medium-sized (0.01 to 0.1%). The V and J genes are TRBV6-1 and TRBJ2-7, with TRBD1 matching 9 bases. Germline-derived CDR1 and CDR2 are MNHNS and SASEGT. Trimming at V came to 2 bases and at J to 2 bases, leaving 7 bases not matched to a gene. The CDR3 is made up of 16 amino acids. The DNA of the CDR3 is TGTGCCAGCAGTGAATTCGACAGGGGGTTTCCCTACGAGCAGTACTTC. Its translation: CASSEFDRGFPYEQYF.

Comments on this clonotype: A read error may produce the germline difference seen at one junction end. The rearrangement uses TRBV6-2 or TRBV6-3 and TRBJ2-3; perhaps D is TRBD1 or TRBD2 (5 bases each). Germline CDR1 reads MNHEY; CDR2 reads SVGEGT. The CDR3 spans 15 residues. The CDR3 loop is CANSYLGTRTDTQYF. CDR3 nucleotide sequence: TGTGCCAACAGTTACCTAGGGACCCGAACAGATACGCAGTATTTT.

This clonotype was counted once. CDR3 region: CASSITDRGNYGYTF. DNA for the CDR3: TGTGCCAGCAGCATAACGGACAGGGGAAACTATGGCTACACCTTC. The rearrangement links TRBV7-9 to TRBJ1-2; 9 bases line up with TRBD1. The CDR3 totals 15 residues. Trimming removed 5 bases from V and 2 bases from J; junction bases left unmatched: 6. CDR1 and CDR2 (germline): SEHNR, FQNEAQ (reference sequence).

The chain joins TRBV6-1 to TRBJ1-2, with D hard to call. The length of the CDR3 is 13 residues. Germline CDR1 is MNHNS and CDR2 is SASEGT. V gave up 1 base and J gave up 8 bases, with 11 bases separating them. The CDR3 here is CASSEDPGRGYTF. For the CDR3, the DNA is TGTGCCAGCAGTGAAGACCCGGGTCGGGGCTACACCTTC.

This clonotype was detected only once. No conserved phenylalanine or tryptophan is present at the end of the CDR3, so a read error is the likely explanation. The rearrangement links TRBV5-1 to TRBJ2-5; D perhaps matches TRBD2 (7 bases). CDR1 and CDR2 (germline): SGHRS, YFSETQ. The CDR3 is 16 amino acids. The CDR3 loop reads CANSLGGTPPGETQYL. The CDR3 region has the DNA TGCGCCAACAGCTTGGGAGGGACACCCCCTGGGGAGACCCAGTACTTA.

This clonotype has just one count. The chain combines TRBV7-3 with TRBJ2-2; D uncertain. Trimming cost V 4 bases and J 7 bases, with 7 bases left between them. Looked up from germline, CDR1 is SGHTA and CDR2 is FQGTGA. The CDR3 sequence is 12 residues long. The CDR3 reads CASSSPGGELFF. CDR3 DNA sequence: TGTGCCAGCAGCTCGCCCGGCGGGGAGCTGTTTTTT.

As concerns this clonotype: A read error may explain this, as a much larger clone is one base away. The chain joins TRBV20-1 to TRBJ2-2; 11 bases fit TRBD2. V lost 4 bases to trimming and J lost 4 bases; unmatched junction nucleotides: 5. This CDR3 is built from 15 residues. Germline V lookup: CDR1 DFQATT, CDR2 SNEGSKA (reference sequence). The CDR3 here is CSATSGGTGTGELFF. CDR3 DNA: TGCAGTGCTACTAGCGGGGGGACGGGCACCGGGGAGCTGTTTTTT.

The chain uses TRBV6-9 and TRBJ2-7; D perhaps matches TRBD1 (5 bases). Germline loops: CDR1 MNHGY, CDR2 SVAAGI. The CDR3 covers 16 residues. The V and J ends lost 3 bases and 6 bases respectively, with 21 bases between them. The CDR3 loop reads CASSYSNRGAACEQYF. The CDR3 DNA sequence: TGTGCCAGCAGTTACTCGAACCGTGGGGCGGCCTGCGAGCAGTACTTC.